Listed below are T cell receptor beta chains from one sample, sequenced in a study of cytomegalovirus exposure and HLA in healthy donors. Clones were sequenced by immunoSEQ multiplex PCR, and TCRdb holds only the in-frame ones, with some missing. This table has 150,000 or so clones, roughly 88% appearing once. The sequencing input was PBMCs. Source of these receptors: a man between 50 and 59 years old in good health and CMV-seropositive. CDR3s include the opening cysteine and the closing phenylalanine or tryptophan. A D gene is named only where the DNA matches it firmly. For some rows the clone size is stated as once, few or many, or as a class when expanded; others skip it.

abundance: .
j_gene: TRBJ1-1
d_gene: TRBD1
v_gene: TRBV29-1
CDR3aa: CSVAPGDRGWAFF
CDR3nt: TGCAGCGTCGCACCGGGGGACAGGGGTTGGGCTTTCTTT

abundance: once
j_gene: TRBJ2-2
d_gene: TRBD1
v_gene: TRBV4-1
CDR3aa: CASGQESTTGELFF
CDR3nt: TGCGCCAGCGGACAGGAGAGCACAACCGGGGAGCTGTTTTTT

abundance: few
j_gene: TRBJ2-2
d_gene: TRBD2
v_gene: TRBV10-2
CDR3aa: CASSELGGANTGELFF
CDR3nt: TGCGCCAGCAGTGAGTTGGGGGGGGCGAACACCGGGGAGCTGTTTTTT

abundance: .
j_gene: TRBJ2-3
d_gene: .
v_gene: TRBV19
CDR3aa: CASSILAASTDTQYF
CDR3nt: TGTGCCAGTAGTATCTTAGCAGCTAGCACAGATACGCAGTATTTT

abundance: .
j_gene: TRBJ1-1
d_gene: .
v_gene: TRBV19
CDR3aa: CASSIGGGPTEAFF
CDR3nt: TGTGCCAGTAGTATAGGGGGAGGGCCCACTGAAGCTTTCTTT

abundance: .
j_gene: TRBJ2-1
d_gene: TRBD1
v_gene: TRBV7-9
CDR3aa: CASSLDRDPYNEQFF
CDR3nt: TGTGCCAGCAGTCTGGACAGGGACCCCTACAATGAGCAGTTCTTC

abundance: few
j_gene: TRBJ2-2
d_gene: TRBD2
v_gene: TRBV6-6
CDR3aa: CASSPVQGGPGELFF
CDR3nt: TGTGCCAGCAGCCCAGTCCAGGGAGGGCCCGGGGAGCTGTTTTTT

abundance: .
j_gene: TRBJ2-7
d_gene: TRBD2
v_gene: TRBV5-1
CDR3aa: CASGHGGEVSYEQYF
CDR3nt: TGCGCCAGCGGGCATGGGGGGGAAGTTTCCTACGAGCAGTACTTC

abundance: .
j_gene: TRBJ1-1
d_gene: TRBD1
v_gene: TRBV6-1
CDR3aa: CASDRGNEAFF
CDR3nt: TGTGCCAGCGACAGGGGTAATGAAGCTTTCTTT

abundance: .
j_gene: TRBJ1-5
d_gene: .
v_gene: TRBV9
CDR3aa: CASSVGQGFNQPQHF
CDR3nt: TGTGCCAGCAGCGTAGGGCAGGGCTTCAATCAGCCCCAGCATTTT

abundance: .
j_gene: TRBJ1-4
d_gene: .
v_gene: TRBV19
CDR3aa: CASSMDQVIPSREEKLFF
CDR3nt: TGTGCCAGTAGTATGGATCAGGTTATACCTTCTCGGGAGGAAAAACTGTTTTTT

abundance: .
j_gene: TRBJ2-3
d_gene: TRBD2
v_gene: TRBV2
CDR3aa: CASSSPSGTSSSDTQYF
CDR3nt: TGTGCCAGCAGTTCCCCGAGCGGGACTAGCTCGTCAGATACGCAGTATTTT

abundance: .
j_gene: TRBJ2-5
d_gene: TRBD1
v_gene: TRBV29-1
CDR3aa: CSVEDPQGVETQYF
CDR3nt: TGCAGCGTTGAAGACCCCCAGGGGGTAGAGACCCAGTACTTC

abundance: .
j_gene: TRBJ2-3
d_gene: .
v_gene: TRBV7-2
CDR3aa: CASSPLRGSGTDTQYF
CDR3nt: TGTGCCAGCAGCCCCCTCAGGGGCTCGGGCACAGATACGCAGTATTTT

abundance: .
j_gene: TRBJ2-1
d_gene: TRBD2
v_gene: TRBV5-4
CDR3aa: CASSLPKSGSEQFF
CDR3nt: TGTGCCAGCAGCCTGCCCAAAAGCGGGAGTGAGCAGTTCTTC

abundance: .
j_gene: TRBJ1-1
d_gene: .
v_gene: TRBV7-9
CDR3aa: CSSTLQVRVNTEAFF
CDR3nt: TGTTCCAGCACCCTTCAGGTCAGGGTGAACACTGAAGCTTTCTTT

abundance: once
j_gene: TRBJ2-2
d_gene: TRBD1
v_gene: TRBV19
CDR3aa: CASRGTGNTGELFF
CDR3nt: TGTGCCAGTAGAGGGACAGGGAACACCGGGGAGCTGTTTTTT